Below, 14 T cell receptor beta chains from the same sample are listed, as sequenced in a study of cytomegalovirus exposure and HLA in healthy donors. PCR primers comprised 60 Vbeta and 13 Jbeta primers. TCRdb's copy holds only in-frame clones and misses some; the assay was immunoSEQ multiplex PCR. The sample comprises under 140,000 clones, 86% of which are singletons, and about 1.8% rests with the top ten. The specimen was PBMCs. All receptors come from a man between 40 and 49 years old in good health and CMV-seronegative.

The chain couples TRBV19 to TRBJ1-6; TRBD1 might be the D (5 bases). The germline V gene encodes CDR1 LNHDA and CDR2 SQIVND (reference sequence). The V and J ends lost 6 bases and 10 bases respectively, with 19 bases between them. This CDR3 is 15 amino acids long. The CDR3 region is CASSLQHRGNSPLHF. CDR3 coding DNA: TGTGCCAGTAGCCTACAGCACCGGGGGAACTCACCCCTCCACTTT.

The chain recombines TRBV27 with TRBJ1-5; TRBD1 aligns across 7 bases. Germline CDR1 reads MNHEY; CDR2 reads SMNVEV (reference sequence). Losses at the gene ends were 7 bases for V and 6 bases for J; bases not matched to a gene: 3. This CDR3 spans 12 amino acids. The CDR3 DNA reads TGTGCCAGCAAGGGGGCGGCTCAGCCCCAGCATTTT. Encoded protein: CASKGAAQPQHF.

Of note for this clone: The sample contains more than one DNA sequence encoding this CDR3. CDR3 bases: TGTGCCAGCAGCTTACAGGGAAACTATGGCTACACCTTC. It is translated as CASSLQGNYGYTF. This chain links TRBV5-6 with TRBJ1-2; tentative D call: TRBD1 (6 bases). Germline CDR1 SGHDT, CDR2 YYEEEE. The V gene lost 2 bases and the J gene lost 2 bases, with 7 bases spanning the gap. This CDR3 spans 13 amino acids.

The chain combines TRBV19 with TRBJ2-3; TRBD1 is a possible D gene (7 bases). The germline V gene has CDR1 LNHDA and CDR2 SQIVND (reference sequence). CDR3 length equals 16 residues. The V end lost 6 bases, the J end lost 0 bases, and 16 bases lay between the germline ends. The CDR3 DNA sequence: TGTGCCAGTAGCCGTCCCCAGGGGGGAAGCACAGATACGCAGTATTTT. The encoded protein is CASSRPQGGSTDTQYF.

J is TRBJ2-5 and V is TRBV5-1, with D tentatively TRBD2 (6 bases). The V gene lost 7 bases and the J gene lost 3 bases, with 16 bases spanning the gap. Germline CDR1 and CDR2: SGHRS and YFSETQ. This CDR3 has 14 amino acids. The CDR3 DNA is TGCGCCAGCGGTCCCGGAGGGGTGGAAGAGACCCAGTACTTC. Protein product: CASGPGGVEETQYF.

This clone occurred once. The J gene is TRBJ1-5, the V gene TRBV6-1; 10 positions match TRBD1. This CDR3 is built from 15 residues. The V segment lost 4 bases and the J segment 5 bases; nucleotides outside the gene matches: 5. Germline V gene lookup returns CDR1 MNHNS and CDR2 SASEGT. The CDR3 protein is CASSVRTGGHQPQHF. The CDR3 region has the DNA TGTGCCAGCAGTGTCAGGACAGGGGGACATCAGCCCCAGCATTTT.

This chain links TRBV27 with TRBJ1-2; TRBD1 aligns across 7 bases. Germline V lookup: CDR1 MNHEY, CDR2 SMNVEV (reference sequence). The V gene end was trimmed by 8 bases and the J gene end by 5 bases; junction bases not matched to a gene: 17. The CDR3 spans 16 residues. The CDR3 spells CASDREVWGSSYGYTF. CDR3 coding DNA: TGTGCCAGCGACAGGGAAGTGTGGGGCTCTTCTTATGGCTACACCTTC.

The rearrangement links TRBV5-1 to TRBJ2-5; D is possibly TRBD1 (5 bases). V lost 0 bases to trimming and J lost 1 base, with 7 bases between them. The germline gives CDR1 SGHRS, CDR2 YFSETQ. CDR3 length: 14 residues. CDR3 sequence (DNA): TGCGCCAGCAGCTTGGAAGGGGCCCAAGAGACCCAGTACTTC. This encodes CASSLEGAQETQYF.

V is TRBV28 and J is TRBJ2-3; 7 nucleotides align to TRBD2. The germline V gene encodes CDR1 MDHEN and CDR2 SYDVKM. The CDR3 consists of 14 residues. J gave up 1 base and V 6 bases, and 4 bases lay outside the gene matches. Written as DNA, the CDR3 is TGTGCCAGCAGCCAGGGAGGGCGCACAGATACGCAGTATTTT. Residues: CASSQGGRTDTQYF.

The chain is built from TRBV25-1 and TRBJ2-1, with D possibly matching TRBD2 (6 bases). This CDR3 region has 16 residues. CDR1 is MGHDK and CDR2 is SYGVNS in the germline V gene. The ends were cut back, 7 bases at V and 2 bases at J, with 18 bases in the middle. In DNA, the CDR3 is TGTGCCAGCAAGTCCAGTTGGGTAGCGGCCTACAATGAGCAGTTCTTC. Translation: CASKSSWVAAYNEQFF.

This sequence joins TRBV15 and TRBJ2-1; D possibly corresponds to TRBD2 (6 bases). Deletions cut 3 bases from V and 3 bases from J, with 21 bases between. The CDR3 is 18 residues long. Germline CDR1 reads LNHNV; CDR2 reads YYDKDF (reference sequence). The DNA of the CDR3 is TGTGCCACCAGCAGGGCCGGTGAGACACCCGGGAGCTACAATGAGCAGTTCTTC. Its protein is CATSRAGETPGSYNEQFF. Using reference TRBV15 and TRBJ2-1 for the parts outside the CDR3, the full variable domain is DAMVIQNPRYQVTQFGKPVTLSCSQTLNHNVMYWYQQKSSQAPKLLFHYYDKDFNNEADTPDNFQSRRPNTSFCFLDIRSPGLGDTAMYLCATSRAGETPGSYNEQFFGPGTRLTVL.

For the CDR3, the DNA is TGTGCCAGCATCGAGGGTGAAGCTTTCTTT. As protein: CASIEGEAFF. The V call is TRBV2, the J call TRBJ1-1; D is uncertain. Germline assignment: CDR1 SNHLY and CDR2 FYNNEI. Trimming removed 7 bases at V and 7 bases at J, with 7 bases between. This CDR3 is built from 10 residues.

This chain's CDR3 is CASSRSESNQPQHF. The CDR3 bases are TGTGCCAGCTCACGTTCCGAGAGCAATCAGCCCCAGCATTTT. The chain recombines TRBV18 with TRBJ1-5; no reliable D call. CDR1 is KGHSH, CDR2 LQKENI, per germline. Trimming shortened V by 4 bases and J by 1 base, and 8 bases separated the two germline ends. There are 14 residues in the CDR3.

This clone was observed once. This chain links TRBV5-1 with TRBJ2-1; D remains unclear. CDR1 and CDR2 (germline): SGHRS, YFSETQ. The CDR3 sequence is 14 residues long. Trimming cost V 0 bases and J 4 bases, with 8 bases left between them. The CDR3 sequence is CASSLAGRYNEQFF. The DNA for the CDR3 is TGCGCCAGCAGCTTGGCCGGTAGATACAATGAGCAGTTCTTC.